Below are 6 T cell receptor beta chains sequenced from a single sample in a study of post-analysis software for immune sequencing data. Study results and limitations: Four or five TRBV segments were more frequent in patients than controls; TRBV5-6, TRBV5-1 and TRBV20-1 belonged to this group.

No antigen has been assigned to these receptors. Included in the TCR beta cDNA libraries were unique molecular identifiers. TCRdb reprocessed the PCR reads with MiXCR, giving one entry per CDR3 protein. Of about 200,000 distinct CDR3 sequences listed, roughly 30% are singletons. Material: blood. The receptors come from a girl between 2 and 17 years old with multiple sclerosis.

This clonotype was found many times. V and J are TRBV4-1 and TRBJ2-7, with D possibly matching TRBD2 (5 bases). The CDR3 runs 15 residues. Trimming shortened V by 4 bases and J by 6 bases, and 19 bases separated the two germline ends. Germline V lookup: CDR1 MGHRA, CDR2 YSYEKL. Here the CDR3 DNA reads TGCGCCAGCAGCCCGTCGATCCCGCGGGCGCTCGAGCAGTACTTC. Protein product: CASSPSIPRALEQYF.

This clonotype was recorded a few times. CDR3 region: CASSSRLGTSGLYNEQFF. The CDR3 DNA reads TGTGCCAGCAGCTCCCGCCTGGGTACTAGCGGGCTGTACAATGAGCAGTTCTTC. The chain employs TRBV11-2 and TRBJ2-1, with 9 bases lining up with TRBD2. CDR3 length: 18 residues. After removal of 4 bases from V and 4 bases from J, the junction contained 14 bases not matched to a gene. The germline CDR1 and CDR2 sequences are SGHAT and FQNNGV.

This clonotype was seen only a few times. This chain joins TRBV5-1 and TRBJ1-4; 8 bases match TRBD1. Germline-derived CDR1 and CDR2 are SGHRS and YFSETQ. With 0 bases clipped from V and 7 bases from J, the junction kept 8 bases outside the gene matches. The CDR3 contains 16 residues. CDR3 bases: TGCGCCAGCAGCTTGGTCGTTGGACAGGGTGGTGAAAAACTGTTTTTT. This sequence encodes CASSLVVGQGGEKLFF.

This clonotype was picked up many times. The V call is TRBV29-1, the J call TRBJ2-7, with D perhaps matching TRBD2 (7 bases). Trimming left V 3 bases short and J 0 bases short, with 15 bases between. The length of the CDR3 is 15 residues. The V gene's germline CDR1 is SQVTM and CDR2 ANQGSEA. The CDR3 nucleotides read TGCAGCGTTGAGGGGAGGGGGAAGAGCTCCTACGAGCAGTACTTC. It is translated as CSVEGRGKSSYEQYF.

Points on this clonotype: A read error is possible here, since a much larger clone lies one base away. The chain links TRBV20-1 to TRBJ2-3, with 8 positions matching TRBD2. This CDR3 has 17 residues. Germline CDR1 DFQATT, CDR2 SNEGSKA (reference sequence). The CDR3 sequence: CSARREGLVPSIDTQYF. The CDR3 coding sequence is TGCAGTGCTAGACGGGAGGGCCTCGTACCTAGCATAGATACGCAGTATTTT.

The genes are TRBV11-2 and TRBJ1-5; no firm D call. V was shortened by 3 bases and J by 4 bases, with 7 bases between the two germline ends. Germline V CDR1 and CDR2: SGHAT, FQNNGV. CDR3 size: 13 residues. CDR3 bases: TGTGCCAGCAGCTTGAGGAGTAATCAGCCCCAGCATTTT. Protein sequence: CASSLRSNQPQHF.